The 10 T cell receptor beta chains below come from one sample, sequenced in a study of T cells in Graves' hyperthyroidism and ophthalmopathy. Amplified TCR beta CDR3 regions derived from RNA transcripts. Primed by the HTBI set, a first-round RT-PCR was run on the TCR CDR3. A single record per CDR3 protein comes from TCRdb applying MiXCR to the multiplex PCR reads. This table holds 550,000 to 600,000 distinct CDR3 sequences, over 15% found once. Sequences were obtained from blood. These receptors were collected from a woman aged 18-30 years with Graves' hyperthyroidism.

In its sample, this clonotype was seen many times. The chain combines TRBV7-9 with TRBJ2-3; 10 bases fit TRBD2. V lost 5 bases and J lost 1; bases outside the gene matches: 6. The CDR3 extends over 16 amino acids. Germline assignment: CDR1 SEHNR and CDR2 FQNEAQ (reference sequence). The CDR3 loop is CASSPITSGGTDTQYF. The DNA for the CDR3 is TGTGCCAGCAGCCCGATAACTAGCGGGGGCACAGATACGCAGTATTTT.

The table lists this clonotype with many counts. CDR3 amino acids: CASSSLGQGVGSYNEQFF. The CDR3 coding sequence is TGTGCCAGCAGCTCCCTAGGACAGGGGGTAGGATCCTACAATGAGCAGTTCTTC. The rearrangement uses TRBV7-9 and TRBJ2-1, with 10 bases fitting TRBD1. The CDR3 runs 18 residues. The J segment lost 1 base and the V segment lost 4 bases, leaving 10 bases of the junction unmatched. From germline, CDR1 is SEHNR and CDR2 FQNEAQ (reference sequence).

Details on this clonotype: A much more abundant neighbour one base away suggests this may be a read error. The chain couples TRBV7-2 to TRBJ1-2, with 11 nucleotides matching TRBD1. Per germline, CDR1 SGHTA and CDR2 FQGNSA. Germline trimming cut 4 bases from V and 12 bases from J; bases unmatched to any gene: 16. The CDR3 loop spans 16 amino acids. This CDR3 reads CASSSLLGTGGVGHTF. The DNA for the CDR3 is TGTGCCAGCAGCTCACTACTCGGGACAGGGGGTGTAGGCCACACCTTC.

This rearrangement joins TRBV19 to TRBJ2-7; D unresolved. The germline V and J ends were trimmed by 1 base and 3 bases, with 13 bases remaining between them. CDR1 is LNHDA, CDR2 SQIVND, per germline (reference sequence). This CDR3 has 15 amino acids. The CDR3 sequence is CASSIAARRGYEQYF. CDR3 coding DNA: TGTGCCAGTAGTATAGCTGCTAGACGAGGCTACGAGCAGTACTTC.

This clonotype was seen at least ten times. The chain joins TRBV20-1 to TRBJ2-7; D is perhaps TRBD1 (5 bases). V lost 8 bases and J 0 bases, leaving 8 bases between the germline ends. This CDR3 region has 11 residues. Germline lookup yields CDR1 DFQATT and CDR2 SNEGSKA (reference sequence). The CDR3 here is CSQGSSYEQYF. The CDR3 bases are TGCAGTCAGGGCTCCTCCTACGAGCAGTACTTC.

This clonotype was observed many times. J is TRBJ2-1 and V is TRBV28; D is ambiguous. The CDR3 runs 12 residues. The germline gives CDR1 MDHEN, CDR2 SYDVKM. V was clipped by 6 bases and J by 10 bases, with 13 bases between them. In nucleotides, the CDR3 is TGTGCCAGCAGCTTCCGCTTAGAAGAGCAGTTCTTC. Translating gives CASSFRLEEQFF.

Many counts were recorded for this clonotype. CDR3 coding DNA: TGCAGTGCTAGGGATTACCGGCTAGAGCGGCTCGAGCAGTACTTC. It translates to CSARDYRLERLEQYF. The chain recombines TRBV20-1 with TRBJ2-7; D is perhaps TRBD2 (5 bases). In germline, CDR1 is DFQATT, CDR2 SNEGSKA (reference sequence). The CDR3 extends over 15 amino acids. Trimming cost V 3 bases and J 6 bases, with 21 bases left between them.

This clonotype was recorded at least ten times. V is TRBV6-5 and J is TRBJ2-1; TRBD2 matches at 14 bases. The CDR3 length is 19 residues. The V gene's germline CDR1 is MNHEY and CDR2 SVGAGI. The trim removed 4 bases at V and 5 bases at J, leaving 13 bases unmatched. CDR3 region: CASSFPRTGTSGSNNEQFF. CDR3 bases: TGTGCCAGCAGTTTCCCCCGAACCGGGACTAGCGGGAGCAACAATGAGCAGTTCTTC.

The chain uses TRBV19 and TRBJ1-1, with 8 bases that match TRBD1. This CDR3 is built from 15 residues. Germline lookup yields CDR1 LNHDA and CDR2 SQIVND (reference sequence). V shed 6 bases, J shed 0 bases, and the junction held 6 bases outside the gene matches. DNA of the CDR3: TGTGCCAGTAGACACTTGGGACAGGTGAACACTGAAGCTTTCTTT. It codes for CASRHLGQVNTEAFF.

Concerning this clonotype itself: A much larger clone is a single base away; this may be a read error. The chain is built from TRBV20-1 and TRBJ2-5; TRBD2 agrees at 12 bases. CDR3 length: 16 residues. Germline CDR1 reads DFQATT; CDR2 reads SNEGSKA (reference sequence). CDR3 protein: CSARGSSSGGAETQHF. The CDR3 nucleotides are TGCAGTGCTAGAGGTTCCTCTAGCGGGGGGGCAGAGACCCAGCACTTC.